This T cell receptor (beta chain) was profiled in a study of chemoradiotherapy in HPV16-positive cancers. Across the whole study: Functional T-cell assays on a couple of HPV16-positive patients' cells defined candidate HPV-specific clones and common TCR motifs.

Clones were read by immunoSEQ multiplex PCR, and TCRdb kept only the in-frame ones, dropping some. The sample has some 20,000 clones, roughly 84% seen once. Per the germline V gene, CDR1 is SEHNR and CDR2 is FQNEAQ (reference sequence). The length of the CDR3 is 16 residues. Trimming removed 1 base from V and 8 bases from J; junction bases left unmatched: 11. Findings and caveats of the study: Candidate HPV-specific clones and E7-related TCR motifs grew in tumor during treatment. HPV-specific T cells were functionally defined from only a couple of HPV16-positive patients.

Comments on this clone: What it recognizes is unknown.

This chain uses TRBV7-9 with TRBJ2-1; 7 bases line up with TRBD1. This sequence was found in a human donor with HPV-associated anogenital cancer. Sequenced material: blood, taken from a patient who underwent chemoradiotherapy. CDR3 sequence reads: CASSLGSGQVWDEQFF. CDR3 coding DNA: TGTGCCAGCAGCTTAGGTAGTGGACAGGTTTGGGATGAGCAGTTCTTC.